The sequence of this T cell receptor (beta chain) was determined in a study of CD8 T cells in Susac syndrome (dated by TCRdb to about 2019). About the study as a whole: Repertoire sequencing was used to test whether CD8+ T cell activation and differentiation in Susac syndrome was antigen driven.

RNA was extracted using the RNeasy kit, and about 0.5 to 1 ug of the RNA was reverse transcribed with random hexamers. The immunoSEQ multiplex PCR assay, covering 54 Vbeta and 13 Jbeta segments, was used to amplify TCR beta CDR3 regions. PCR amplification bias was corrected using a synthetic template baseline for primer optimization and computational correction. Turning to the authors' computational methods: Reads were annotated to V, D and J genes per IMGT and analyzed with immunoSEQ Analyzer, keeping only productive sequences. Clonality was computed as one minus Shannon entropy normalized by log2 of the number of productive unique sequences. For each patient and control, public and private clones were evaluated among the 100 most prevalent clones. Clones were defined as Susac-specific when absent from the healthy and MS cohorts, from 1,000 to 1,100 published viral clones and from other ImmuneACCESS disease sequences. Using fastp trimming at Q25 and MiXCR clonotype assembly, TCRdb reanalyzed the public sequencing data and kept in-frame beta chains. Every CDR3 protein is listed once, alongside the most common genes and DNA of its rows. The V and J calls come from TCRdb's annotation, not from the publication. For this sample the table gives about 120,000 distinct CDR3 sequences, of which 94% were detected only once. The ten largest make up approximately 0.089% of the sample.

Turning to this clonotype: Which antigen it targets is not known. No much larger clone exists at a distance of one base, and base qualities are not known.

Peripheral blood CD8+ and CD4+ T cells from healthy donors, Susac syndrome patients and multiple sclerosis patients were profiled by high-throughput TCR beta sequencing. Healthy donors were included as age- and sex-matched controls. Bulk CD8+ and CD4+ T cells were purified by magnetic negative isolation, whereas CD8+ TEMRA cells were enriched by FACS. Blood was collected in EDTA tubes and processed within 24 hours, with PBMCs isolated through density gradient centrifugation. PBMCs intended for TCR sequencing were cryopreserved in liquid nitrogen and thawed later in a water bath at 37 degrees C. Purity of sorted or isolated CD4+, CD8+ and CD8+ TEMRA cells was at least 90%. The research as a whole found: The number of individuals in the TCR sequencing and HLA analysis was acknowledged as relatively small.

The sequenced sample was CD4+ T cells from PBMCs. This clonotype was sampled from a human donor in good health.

The bases read TGCAGTGCTAGAGAGGGGTTAGCAGAGACCCAGTACTTC. The translation is CSAREGLAETQYF. The chain is made from TRBV20-1 and TRBJ2-5, with an unclear D gene assignment. The germline V gene (reference sequence) gives CDR1 as DFQATT and CDR2 as SNEGSKA. V sheds 0 bases and J sheds 4 bases, leaving 9 bases between their ends. From the cysteine up to the phenylalanine, the CDR3 has a length of 13 residues. The sequence is cut down to CDR3 DNA, 39 bases in frame from base 1.